This T cell receptor (delta chain) came from a study of Vδ1+ human thymocytes. Study-wide results and caveats: Thymic TRG and TRD repertoires appeared highly polyclonal. TRG sequences recurred across donors, whereas TRD sequences stayed essentially private. Thymic delta-chain repertoires held roughly 18% Vdelta2 sequences and few Vdelta3, despite high sort purity.

The CDR3 length is 17 residues. Germline CDR1 is TSWWSYY and CDR2 is QGS. The germline V and J ends were trimmed by 8 bases and 1 base, with 23 bases remaining between them. This clone has just a few counts. Antigen specificity is unknown. Alphabeta T cells were depleted, then CD3+ Vdelta1+ Vdelta2- thymocytes were FACS-sorted. RNA was extracted from the cells and then reverse transcribed. CDR3 amplicons came from multiplex PCR with pooled V-gene forward and constant-region reverse primers. TCRdb reprocessed the multiplex PCR reads using CATT. The sample comprises about 75,000 delta-chain clones, about 35% of which are singletons, and more than 0.25% rests with the top ten.

The specimen sequenced was Vdelta1+ gamma-delta thymocytes from the thymus. The sample's subset: FACS-sorted CD3+ TCRalphabeta- TCRVdelta1+ TCRVdelta2- thymocytes. This TCR derives from a boy under two years old who had congenital heart surgery. The J gene is TRDJ1, the V gene TRDV1, with D perhaps TRDD2 (6 bases). The CDR3 bases are TGTGCTCTTCTAACTCCGCCTTCCCTAAGAGGCACCGATAAACTCATCTTT. Translation gives CALLTPPSLRGTDKLIF.